The entry below describes one T cell receptor beta chain. Its cognate antigen is unknown. Assay: immunoSEQ multiplex PCR; the TCRdb copy retains only in-frame clones and omits some. The sample gives about 11,000 clones, roughly 79% of which show up once; approximately 8.9% is in the top ten. The record originates from a study of somatic mutations in cytotoxic T cells in rheumatoid arthritis. Study summary: Immediately following diagnosis and ahead of any treatment, patient blood (almost 31 ml EDTA) was drawn. Study observations and caveats: Of about 60 patients, fewer than 10 had a largest CD8+ clone that exceeded 20% of CD8+ cells.

This CDR3 spans 15 amino acids. Germline CDR1 SGDLS, CDR2 YYNGEE. V gave up 0 bases and J gave up 4 bases; unmatched junction bases: 5. Source material: CD8+ T cells sorted from blood. The chain is built from TRBV9 and TRBJ2-5; 8 nucleotides align to TRBD2. The TCR was taken from a woman aged 55-69 years with rheumatoid arthritis. The CDR3, as DNA: TGTGCCAGCAGCGTAGCGGGAGGGGGGGGAGAGACCCAGTACTTC. Translated: CASSVAGGGGETQYF.